This T cell receptor (beta chain) was identified during a study of cytomegalovirus exposure and HLA in healthy donors. For this clone: Its antigen is undetermined.

Primers for the PCR totalled 60 Vbeta and 13 Jbeta. Sequenced by immunoSEQ multiplex PCR; TCRdb stores in-frame clones only, minus some. The repertoire holds about 200,000 clones, with 80% to 85% as singletons. Study-wide points: Using a false discovery rate of 0.05, a later analysis showed that roughly 16,000 TCR beta sequences were associated with HLA alleles. The study reported that TCR beta sequences accurately predicted HLA-A and HLA-B alleles in most subjects.

This sequence originates from a boy aged 2-15 years in good health and CMV-seronegative. The sequenced sample was PBMCs.

CDR3 in amino acids: CASSSAGGKLGQFF. The CDR3 DNA reads TGTGCCAGCAGCTCTGCGGGGGGCAAATTGGGGCAGTTCTTC. The chain uses TRBV11-1 and TRBJ2-1, with 8 bases aligning to TRBD2. This CDR3 comprises 14 residues. Germline CDR1 is SGHAT and CDR2 is FQDESV (reference sequence). Unmatched junction bases numbered 11, after V lost 4 bases and J lost 12 bases.